This is a list of T cell receptor beta chains from one sample in a study of metastatic and nonmetastatic thyroid tumors. TCRdb re-called clones from the PCR reads using MiXCR. The sample lists over 15,000 clones, approximately 25% occurring once. Sample: tumor tissue. All receptors derive from a female donor with papillary thyroid cancer or a benign thyroid nodule (not recorded which). Some clones in this sample may be carry-over from other donors' samples. Each CDR3 is given with its conserved first and last residue.

v_call	j_call	cdr3_aa
TRBV20-1	TRBJ2-6	CSAIYQVSGANVLTF
TRBV11-2	TRBJ2-5	CASSLGGAERRRLETQYF
TRBV20-1	TRBJ2-2	CSATGARGPLNTGELFF
TRBV5-1	TRBJ2-7	CASSLGGSHSYEQYF
TRBV12-3/TRBV12-4	TRBJ2-4	CARSSTGYTGNIKYF
TRBV7-9	TRBJ1-2	CASSLTSTGGYTF
TRBV6-2/TRBV6-3	TRBJ1-2	CASSRGQGGYGYTF
TRBV6-2/TRBV6-3	TRBJ2-3	CASTYTSGSTDTQYF
TRBV7-9	TRBJ2-2	CASSVTSTGPGELFF
TRBV6-1	TRBJ2-1	CASSYTGTSNNEQFF
TRBV20-1	TRBJ2-7	CSARDGEGGPYEQYF